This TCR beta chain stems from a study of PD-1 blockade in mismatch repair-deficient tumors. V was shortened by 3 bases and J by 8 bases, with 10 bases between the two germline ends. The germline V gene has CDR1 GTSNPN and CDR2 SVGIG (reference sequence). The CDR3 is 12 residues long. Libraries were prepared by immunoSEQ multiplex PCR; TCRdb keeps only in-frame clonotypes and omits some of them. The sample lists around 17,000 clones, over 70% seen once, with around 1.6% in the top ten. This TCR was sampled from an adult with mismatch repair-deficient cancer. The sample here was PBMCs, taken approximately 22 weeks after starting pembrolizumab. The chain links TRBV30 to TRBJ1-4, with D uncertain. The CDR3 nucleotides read TGTGCCTGGAGCAGGATGGGCGAAAAACTGTTTTTT. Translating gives CAWSRMGEKLFF.